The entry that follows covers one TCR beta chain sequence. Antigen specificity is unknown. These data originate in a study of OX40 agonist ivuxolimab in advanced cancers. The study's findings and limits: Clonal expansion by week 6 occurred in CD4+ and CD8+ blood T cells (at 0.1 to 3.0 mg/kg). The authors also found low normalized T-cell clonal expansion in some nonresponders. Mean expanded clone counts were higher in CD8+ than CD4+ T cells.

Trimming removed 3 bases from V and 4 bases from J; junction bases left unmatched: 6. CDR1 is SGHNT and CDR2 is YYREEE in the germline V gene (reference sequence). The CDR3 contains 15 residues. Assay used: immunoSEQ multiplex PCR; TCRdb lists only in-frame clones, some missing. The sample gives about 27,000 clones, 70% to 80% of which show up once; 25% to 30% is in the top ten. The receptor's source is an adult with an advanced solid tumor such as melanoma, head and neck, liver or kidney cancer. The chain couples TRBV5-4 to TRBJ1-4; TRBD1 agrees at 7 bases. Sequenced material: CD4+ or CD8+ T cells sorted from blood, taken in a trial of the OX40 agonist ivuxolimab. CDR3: CASSSTGFRNEKLFF. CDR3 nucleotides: TGTGCCAGCAGCTCGACAGGGTTTCGTAATGAAAAACTGTTTTTT.